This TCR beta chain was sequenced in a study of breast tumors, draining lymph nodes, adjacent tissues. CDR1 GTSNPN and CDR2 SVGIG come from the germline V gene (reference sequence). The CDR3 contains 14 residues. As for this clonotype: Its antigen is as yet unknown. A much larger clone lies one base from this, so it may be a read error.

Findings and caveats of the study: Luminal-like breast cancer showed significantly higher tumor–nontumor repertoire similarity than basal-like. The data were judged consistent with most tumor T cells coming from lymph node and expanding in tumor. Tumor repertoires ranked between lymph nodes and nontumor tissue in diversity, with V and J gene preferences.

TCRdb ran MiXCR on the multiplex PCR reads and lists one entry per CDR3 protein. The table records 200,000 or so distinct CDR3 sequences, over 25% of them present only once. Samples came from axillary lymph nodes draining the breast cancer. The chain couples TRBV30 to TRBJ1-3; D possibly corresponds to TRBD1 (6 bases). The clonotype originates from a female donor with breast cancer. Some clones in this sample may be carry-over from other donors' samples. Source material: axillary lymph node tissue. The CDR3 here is CVWRHTGTGNTIYF. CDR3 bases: TGTGTCTGGAGACATACAGGGACTGGAAACACCATATATTTT. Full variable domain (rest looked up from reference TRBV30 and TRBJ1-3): SQTIHQWPATLVQPVGSPLSLECTVEGTSNPNLYWYRQAAGRGLQLLFYSVGIGQISSEVPQNLSASRPQDRQFILSSKKLLLSDSGFYLCVWRHTGTGNTIYFGEGSWLTVV.